This paragraph reports one T cell receptor (beta chain). These data originate in a study of blood T cell repertoires in COVID-19. Clones were read by immunoSEQ multiplex PCR, and TCRdb kept only the in-frame ones, dropping some. The table lists about 310,000 clones, around 90% of them singletons. This CDR3 region has 15 residues. V lost 3 bases to trimming and J lost 5 bases; unmatched junction nucleotides: 3. CDR1 is SGHVS and CDR2 is FNYEAQ in the germline V gene. This TCR was sampled from a man aged 45 to 65 with active or convalescent COVID-19. The chain joins TRBV7-6 to TRBJ2-7; 14 bases are shared with TRBD2. Sequencing used peripheral blood. The CDR3 region has the DNA TGTGCCAGCAGCTTGGTGGGACTAGCGGGGGACGAGCAGTACTTC. This codes for CASSLVGLAGDEQYF.